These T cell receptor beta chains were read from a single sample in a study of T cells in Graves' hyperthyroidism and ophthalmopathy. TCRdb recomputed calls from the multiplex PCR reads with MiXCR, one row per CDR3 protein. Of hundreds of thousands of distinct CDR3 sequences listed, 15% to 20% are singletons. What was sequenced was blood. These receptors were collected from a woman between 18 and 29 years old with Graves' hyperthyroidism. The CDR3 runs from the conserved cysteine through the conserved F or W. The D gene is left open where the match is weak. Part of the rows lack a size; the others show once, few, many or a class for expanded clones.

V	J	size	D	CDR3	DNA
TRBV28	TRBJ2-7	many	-	CASSRDATYEQYF	TGTGCCAGCAGTCGAGACGCGACCTACGAGCAGTACTTC
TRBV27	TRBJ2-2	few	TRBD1	CASSLDRGQTGELFF	TGTGCCAGCAGTTTAGACAGGGGGCAAACCGGGGAGCTGTTTTTT
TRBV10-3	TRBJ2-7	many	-	CAISRQGGSYEQYF	TGTGCCATCAGTAGACAGGGAGGTTCCTACGAGCAGTACTTC
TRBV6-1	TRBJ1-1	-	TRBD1	CASSPTRQGAGEAFF	TGTGCCAGCAGTCCCACTCGACAGGGGGCAGGTGAAGCTTTCTTT
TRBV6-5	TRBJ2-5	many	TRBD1	CASSRTGVWGETQYF	TGTGCCAGCAGTCGTACAGGGGTTTGGGGGGAGACCCAGTACTTC
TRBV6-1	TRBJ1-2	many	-	CASIQIGGDYGYTF	TGTGCCAGCATCCAAATTGGGGGGGACTATGGCTACACCTTC
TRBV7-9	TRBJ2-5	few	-	CASSLAIRRGETQYF	TGTGCCAGCAGCTTAGCCATTAGGAGAGGGGAGACCCAGTACTTC
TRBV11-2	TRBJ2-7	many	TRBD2	CASSLGWTSTEQYF	TGTGCCAGCAGCTTGGGTTGGACTAGCACCGAGCAGTACTTC
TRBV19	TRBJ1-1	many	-	CASIRNVGTEAFF	TGTGCCAGTATTCGGAACGTCGGCACTGAAGCTTTCTTT
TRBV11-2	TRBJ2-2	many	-	CASSLDGGFAGELFF	TGTGCCAGCAGCTTAGATGGGGGGTTTGCCGGGGAGCTGTTTTTT
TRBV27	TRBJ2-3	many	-	CASRFRTDTQYF	TGTGCCAGCAGATTCAGGACAGATACGCAGTATTTT
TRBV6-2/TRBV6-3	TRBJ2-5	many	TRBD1	CASSRTRTGKYQETQYF	TGTGCCAGCAGTCGGACCCGGACAGGGAAGTACCAAGAGACCCAGTACTTC
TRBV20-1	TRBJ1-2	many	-	CSARVPIYGYTF	TGCAGTGCTAGAGTCCCCATCTATGGCTACACCTTC
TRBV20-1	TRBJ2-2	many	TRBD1	CSARVGQGAWEELFF	TGCAGTGCTAGAGTGGGACAGGGGGCCTGGGAGGAGCTGTTTTTT
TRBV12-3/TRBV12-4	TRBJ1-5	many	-	CASAWVRRDQPQHF	TGTGCCAGCGCTTGGGTACGGAGGGACCAGCCCCAGCATTTT
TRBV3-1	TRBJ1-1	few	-	CASSPRTGGAFF	TGTGCCAGCAGCCCCCGGACCGGGGGAGCTTTCTTT
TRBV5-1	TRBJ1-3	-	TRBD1	CASSLAQGANTIYF	TGCGCCAGCAGCTTGGCCCAGGGGGCGAACACCATATATTTT
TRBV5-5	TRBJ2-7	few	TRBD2	CASSLGLADEQYF	TGTGCCAGCAGCTTAGGACTAGCGGACGAGCAGTACTTC
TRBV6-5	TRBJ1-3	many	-	CASSLRAEIGNTIYF	TGTGCCAGCAGTCTCCGGGCCGAGATTGGAAACACCATATATTTT
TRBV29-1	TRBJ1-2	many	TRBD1	CSAETGAENGYTF	TGCAGCGCGGAAACAGGGGCCGAAAATGGCTACACCTTC
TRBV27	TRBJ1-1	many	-	CASSLTDGTEAFF	TGTGCCAGCAGCCTTACCGACGGCACTGAAGCTTTCTTT
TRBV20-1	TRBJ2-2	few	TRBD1	CSAPDRGIPGELFF	TGCAGTGCTCCGGACAGGGGGATCCCCGGGGAGCTGTTTTTT
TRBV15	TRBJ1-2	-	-	CATSRDRGKYGYTF	TGTGCCACCAGCAGAGATAGAGGGAAGTATGGCTACACCTTC
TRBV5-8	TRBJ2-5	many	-	CASSLAEAATQYF	TGTGCCAGCAGCTTGGCCGAAGCCGCAACCCAGTACTTC
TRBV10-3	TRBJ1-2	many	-	CATESLGDYGYTF	TGTGCCACCGAGTCGTTGGGGGACTATGGCTACACCTTC
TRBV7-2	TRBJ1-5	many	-	CASSSGGMRNQPQHF	TGTGCCAGCAGCTCGGGAGGGATGAGAAATCAGCCCCAGCATTTT
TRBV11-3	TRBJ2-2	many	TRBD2	CASSQLASTGELFF	TGTGCCAGCAGCCAACTAGCGTCGACCGGGGAGCTGTTTTTT
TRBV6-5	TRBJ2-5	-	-	CASSYTQEETQYF	TGTGCCAGCAGTTATACCCAGGAAGAGACCCAGTACTTC
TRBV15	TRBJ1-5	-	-	CATSRSGAGNQPQHF	TGTGCCACCAGCAGATCTGGGGCGGGGAATCAGCCCCAGCATTTT
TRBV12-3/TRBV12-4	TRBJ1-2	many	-	CASRPWRVIGWANYGYTF	TGTGCCAGCAGGCCTTGGAGGGTAATTGGGTGGGCTAACTATGGCTACACCTTC
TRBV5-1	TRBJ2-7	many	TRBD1	CASSLVAGGGSEQYF	TGCGCCAGCAGCTTGGTCGCAGGGGGCGGCTCAGAGCAGTACTTC
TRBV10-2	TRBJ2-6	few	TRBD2	CASIGGGAGANVLTF	TGCGCCAGCATTGGCGGGGGGGCTGGGGCCAACGTCCTGACTTTC
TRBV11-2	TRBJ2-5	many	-	CANSLDFGQETQYF	TGTGCCAACAGCTTAGATTTCGGGCAAGAGACCCAGTACTTC
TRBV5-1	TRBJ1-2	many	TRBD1	CASSEDRAGGYTF	TGCGCCAGCAGCGAGGACAGGGCTGGTGGCTACACCTTC
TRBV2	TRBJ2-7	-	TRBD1	CASSETVGGLYEQYF	TGTGCCAGCAGTGAAACCGTAGGGGGCTTATACGAGCAGTACTTC
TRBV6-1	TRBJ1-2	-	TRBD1	CASSETGGVNGYTF	TGTGCCAGCAGTGAAACAGGGGGGGTAAATGGCTACACCTTC
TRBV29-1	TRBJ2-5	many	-	CSVARRGETQYF	TGCAGCGTTGCAAGGCGGGGCGAGACCCAGTACTTC
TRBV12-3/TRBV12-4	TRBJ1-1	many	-	CASSLRERNTEAFF	TGTGCCAGCAGCCTCAGGGAGCGGAACACTGAAGCTTTCTTT
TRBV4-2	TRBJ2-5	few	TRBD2	CASSQDGSRGSQETQYF	TGTGCCAGCAGCCAAGATGGGTCGCGGGGGTCACAAGAGACCCAGTACTTC
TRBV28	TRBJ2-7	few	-	CASGPPGGQYEQYF	TGTGCCAGCGGTCCCCCCGGGGGGCAATACGAGCAGTACTTC
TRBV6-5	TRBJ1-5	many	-	CASSYFRNSNQPQHF	TGTGCCAGCAGTTACTTCCGAAATAGCAATCAGCCCCAGCATTTT
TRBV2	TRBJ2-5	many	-	CARQVQETQYF	TGTGCCAGGCAGGTCCAAGAGACCCAGTACTTC
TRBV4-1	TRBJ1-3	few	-	CASSQEKMGTPGNTIYF	TGCGCCAGCAGCCAAGAAAAAATGGGGACGCCGGGAAACACCATATATTTT